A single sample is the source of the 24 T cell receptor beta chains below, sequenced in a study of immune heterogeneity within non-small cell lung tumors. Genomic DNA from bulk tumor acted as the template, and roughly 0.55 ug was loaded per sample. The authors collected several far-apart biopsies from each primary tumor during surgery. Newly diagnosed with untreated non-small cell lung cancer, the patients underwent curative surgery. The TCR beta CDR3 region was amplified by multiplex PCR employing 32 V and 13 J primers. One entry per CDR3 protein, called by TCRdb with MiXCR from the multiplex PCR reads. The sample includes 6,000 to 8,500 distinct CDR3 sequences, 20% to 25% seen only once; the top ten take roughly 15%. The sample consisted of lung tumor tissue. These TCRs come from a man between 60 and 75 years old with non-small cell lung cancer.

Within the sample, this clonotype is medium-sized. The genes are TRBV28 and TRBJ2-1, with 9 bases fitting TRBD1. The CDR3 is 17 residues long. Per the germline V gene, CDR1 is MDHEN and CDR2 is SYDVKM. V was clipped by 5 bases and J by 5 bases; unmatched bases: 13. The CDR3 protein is CASSPNLGTGFHNEQFF. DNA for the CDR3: TGTGCCAGCAGTCCAAACCTCGGGACAGGGTTCCACAATGAGCAGTTCTTC. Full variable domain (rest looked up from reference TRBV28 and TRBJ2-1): DVKVTQSSRYLVKRTGEKVFLECVQDMDHENMFWYRQDPGLGLRLIYFSYDVKMKEKGDIPEGYSVSREKKERFSLILESASTNQTSMYLCASSPNLGTGFHNEQFFGPGTRLTVL.

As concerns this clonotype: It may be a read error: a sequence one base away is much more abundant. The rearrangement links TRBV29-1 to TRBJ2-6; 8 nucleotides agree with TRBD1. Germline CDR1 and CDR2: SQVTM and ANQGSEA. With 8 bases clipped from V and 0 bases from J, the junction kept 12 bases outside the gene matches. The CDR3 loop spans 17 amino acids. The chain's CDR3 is CSLSSRDRSSGANVLTF. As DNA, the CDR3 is TGCAGCCTTTCCTCCCGGGACAGGAGCTCTGGGGCCAACGTCCTGACTTTC. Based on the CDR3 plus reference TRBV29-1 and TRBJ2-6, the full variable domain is SAVISQKPSRDICQRGTSLTIQCQVDSQVTMMFWYRQQPGQSLTLIATANQGSEATYESGFVIDKFPISRPNLTFSTLTVSNMSPEDSSIYLCSLSSRDRSSGANVLTFGAGSRLTVL.

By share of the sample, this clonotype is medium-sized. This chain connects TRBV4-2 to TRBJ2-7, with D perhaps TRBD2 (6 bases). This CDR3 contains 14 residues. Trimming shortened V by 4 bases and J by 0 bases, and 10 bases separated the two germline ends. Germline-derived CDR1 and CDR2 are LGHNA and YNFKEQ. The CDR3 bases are TGTGCCAGCAGCCGGGACTCCAACTCCTACGAGCAGTACTTC. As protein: CASSRDSNSYEQYF.

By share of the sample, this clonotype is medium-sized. In DNA form, the CDR3 reads TGCAGTGCCCAGGGACTAGCGGTCGGGGAGCTGTTTTTT. Protein sequence: CSAQGLAVGELFF. This chain uses TRBV20-1 with TRBJ2-2; 11 nucleotides align to TRBD2. This CDR3 region has 13 residues. Per germline, CDR1 DFQATT and CDR2 SNEGSKA (reference sequence). J was trimmed by 7 bases and V by 6 bases; bases with no gene match: 4.

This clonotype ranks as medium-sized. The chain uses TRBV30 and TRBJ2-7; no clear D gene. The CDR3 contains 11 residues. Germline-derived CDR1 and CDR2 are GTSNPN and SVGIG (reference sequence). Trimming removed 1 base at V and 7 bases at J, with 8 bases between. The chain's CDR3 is CAWSGQWEQYF. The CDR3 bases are TGTGCCTGGAGTGGCCAGTGGGAGCAGTACTTC.

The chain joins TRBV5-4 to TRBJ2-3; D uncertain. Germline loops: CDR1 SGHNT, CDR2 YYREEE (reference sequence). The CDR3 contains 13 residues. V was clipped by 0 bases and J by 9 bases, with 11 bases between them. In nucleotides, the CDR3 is TGTGCCAGCAGCTTGGATCGTAGATACACGCAGTATTTT. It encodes CASSLDRRYTQYF.

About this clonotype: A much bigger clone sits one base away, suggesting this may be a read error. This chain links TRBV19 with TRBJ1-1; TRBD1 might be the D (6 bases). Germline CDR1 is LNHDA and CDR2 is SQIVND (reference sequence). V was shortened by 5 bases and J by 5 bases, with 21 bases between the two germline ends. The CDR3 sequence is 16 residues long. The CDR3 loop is CASSGFRFSQGTEAFF. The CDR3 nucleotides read TGTGCCAGTAGTGGGTTCAGGTTCTCCCAGGGGACTGAAGCTTTCTTT.

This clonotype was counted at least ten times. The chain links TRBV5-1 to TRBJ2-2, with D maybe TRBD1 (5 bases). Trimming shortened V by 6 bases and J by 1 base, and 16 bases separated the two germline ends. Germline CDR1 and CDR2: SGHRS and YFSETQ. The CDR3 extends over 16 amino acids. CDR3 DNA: TGCGCCAGCAACCTATTGCTAGGACAGAACACCGGGGAGCTGTTTTTT. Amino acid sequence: CASNLLLGQNTGELFF.

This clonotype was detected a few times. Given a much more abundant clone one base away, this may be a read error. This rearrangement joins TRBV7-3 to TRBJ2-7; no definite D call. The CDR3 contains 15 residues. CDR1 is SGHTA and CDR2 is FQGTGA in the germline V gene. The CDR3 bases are TGTGCCAGCAGCCCCTCGGCAGGTGAGACCTACGAGCAGTGCTTC. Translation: CASSPSAGETYEQCF.

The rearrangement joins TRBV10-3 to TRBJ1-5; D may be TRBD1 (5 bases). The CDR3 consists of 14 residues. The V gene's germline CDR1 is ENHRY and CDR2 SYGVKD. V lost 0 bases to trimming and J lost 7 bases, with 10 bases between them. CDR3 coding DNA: TGTGCCATCAGTGAGTCGATGAGGGGACAGCCCCAGCATTTT. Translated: CAISESMRGQPQHF.

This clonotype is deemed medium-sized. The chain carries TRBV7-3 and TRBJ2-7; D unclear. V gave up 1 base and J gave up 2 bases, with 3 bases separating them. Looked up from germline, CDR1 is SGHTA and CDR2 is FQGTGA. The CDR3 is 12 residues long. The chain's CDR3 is CASSLKAYEQYF. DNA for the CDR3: TGTGCCAGCAGCTTAAAGGCCTACGAGCAGTACTTC.

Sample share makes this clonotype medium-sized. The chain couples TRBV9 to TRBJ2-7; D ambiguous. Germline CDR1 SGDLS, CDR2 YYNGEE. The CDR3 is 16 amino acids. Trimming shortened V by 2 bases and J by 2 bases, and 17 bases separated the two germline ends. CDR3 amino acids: CASSVTPVWDPYEQYF. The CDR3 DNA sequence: TGTGCCAGCAGCGTCACGCCGGTTTGGGATCCCTACGAGCAGTACTTC.

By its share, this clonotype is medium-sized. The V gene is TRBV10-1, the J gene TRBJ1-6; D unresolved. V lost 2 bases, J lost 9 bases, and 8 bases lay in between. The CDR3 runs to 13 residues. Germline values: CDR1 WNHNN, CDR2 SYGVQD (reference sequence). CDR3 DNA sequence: TGCGCCAGCAGTGAGACCAGGATTTCACCCCTCCACTTT. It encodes CASSETRISPLHF.

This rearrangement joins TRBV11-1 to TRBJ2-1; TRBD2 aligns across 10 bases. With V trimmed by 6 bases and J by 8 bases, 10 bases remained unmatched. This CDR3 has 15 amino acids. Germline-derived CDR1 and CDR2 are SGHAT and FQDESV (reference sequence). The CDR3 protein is CASRFWTSGSDEQFF. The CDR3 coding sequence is TGTGCCAGCAGATTCTGGACTAGCGGAAGCGATGAGCAGTTCTTC. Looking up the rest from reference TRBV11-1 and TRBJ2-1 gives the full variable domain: EAEVAQSPRYKITEKSQAVAFWCDPISGHATLYWYRQILGQGPELLVQFQDESVVDDSQLPKDRFSAERLKGVDSTLKIQPAELGDSAMYLCASRFWTSGSDEQFFGPGTRLTVL.

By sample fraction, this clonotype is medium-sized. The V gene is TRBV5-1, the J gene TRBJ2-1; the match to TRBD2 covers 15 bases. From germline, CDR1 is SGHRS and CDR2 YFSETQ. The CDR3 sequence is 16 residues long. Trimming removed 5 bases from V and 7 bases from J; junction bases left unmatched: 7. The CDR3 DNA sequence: TGCGCCAGCAGAGGACTAGCGGGAGGGATAAGTAATGAGCAGTTCTTC. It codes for CASRGLAGGISNEQFF.

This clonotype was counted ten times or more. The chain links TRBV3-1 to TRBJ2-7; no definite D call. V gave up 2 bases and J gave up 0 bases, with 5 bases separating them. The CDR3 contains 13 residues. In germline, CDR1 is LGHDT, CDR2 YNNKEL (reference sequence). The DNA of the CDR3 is TGTGCCAGCAGCCAAAAGGCCTCCTACGAGCAGTACTTC. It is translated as CASSQKASYEQYF.

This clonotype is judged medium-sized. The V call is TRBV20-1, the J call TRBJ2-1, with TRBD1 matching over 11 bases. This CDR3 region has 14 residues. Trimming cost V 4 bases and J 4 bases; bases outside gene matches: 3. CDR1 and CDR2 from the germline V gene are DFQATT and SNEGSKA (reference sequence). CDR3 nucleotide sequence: TGCAGTGCTAACGGACAGGGGGCATACAATGAGCAGTTCTTC. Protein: CSANGQGAYNEQFF.

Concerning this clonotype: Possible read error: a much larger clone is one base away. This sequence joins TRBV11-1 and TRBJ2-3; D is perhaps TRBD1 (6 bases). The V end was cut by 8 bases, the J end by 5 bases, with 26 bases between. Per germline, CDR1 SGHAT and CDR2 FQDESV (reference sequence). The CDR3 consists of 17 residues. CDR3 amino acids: CASGSQTGTRRRDTQYF. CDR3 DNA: TGTGCCAGCGGATCCCAGACCGGGACAAGGCGACGAGATACGCAGTATTTT.

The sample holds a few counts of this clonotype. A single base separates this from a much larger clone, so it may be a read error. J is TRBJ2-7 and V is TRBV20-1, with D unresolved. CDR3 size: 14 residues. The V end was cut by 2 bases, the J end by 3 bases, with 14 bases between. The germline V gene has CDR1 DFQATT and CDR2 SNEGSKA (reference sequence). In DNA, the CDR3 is TGCAGTGCTAGACAACGACCAGCGCACTACGAGCAGTACTTC. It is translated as CSARQRPAHYEQYF.

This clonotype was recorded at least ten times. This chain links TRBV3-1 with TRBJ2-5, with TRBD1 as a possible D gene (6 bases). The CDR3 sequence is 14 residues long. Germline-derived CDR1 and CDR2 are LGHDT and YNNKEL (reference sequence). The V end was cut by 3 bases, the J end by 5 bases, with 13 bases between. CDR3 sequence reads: CASSHLGAGETQYF. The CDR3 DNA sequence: TGTGCCAGCAGCCACCTGGGGGCCGGGGAGACCCAGTACTTC.

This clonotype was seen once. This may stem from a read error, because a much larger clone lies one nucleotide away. Here the CDR3 DNA reads TGCAGTGCTAAGAACACCAATCAGCCCGAGCATTTT. Its translation is CSAKNTNQPEHF. The rearrangement uses TRBV20-1 and TRBJ1-5; D is unclear. The CDR3 length is 12 residues. Germline V gene data show CDR1 as DFQATT and CDR2 as SNEGSKA (reference sequence).

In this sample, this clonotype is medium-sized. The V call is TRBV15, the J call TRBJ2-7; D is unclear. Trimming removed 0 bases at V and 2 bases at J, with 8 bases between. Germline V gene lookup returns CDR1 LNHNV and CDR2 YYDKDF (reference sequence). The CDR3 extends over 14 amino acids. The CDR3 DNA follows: TGTGCCACCAGCAGAGAGCCAGAGGCCTACGAGCAGTACTTC. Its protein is CATSREPEAYEQYF. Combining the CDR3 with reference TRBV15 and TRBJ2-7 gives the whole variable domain DAMVIQNPRYQVTQFGKPVTLSCSQTLNHNVMYWYQQKSSQAPKLLFHYYDKDFNNEADTPDNFQSRRPNTSFCFLDIRSPGLGDTAMYLCATSREPEAYEQYFGPGTRLTVT.

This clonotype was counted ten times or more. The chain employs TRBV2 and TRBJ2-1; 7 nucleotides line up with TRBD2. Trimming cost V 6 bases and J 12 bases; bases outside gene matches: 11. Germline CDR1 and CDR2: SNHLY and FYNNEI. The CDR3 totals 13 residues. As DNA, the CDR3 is TGTGCCAGCAGAGCGGGATTAGCTATGGGGCAGTTCTTC. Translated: CASRAGLAMGQFF.

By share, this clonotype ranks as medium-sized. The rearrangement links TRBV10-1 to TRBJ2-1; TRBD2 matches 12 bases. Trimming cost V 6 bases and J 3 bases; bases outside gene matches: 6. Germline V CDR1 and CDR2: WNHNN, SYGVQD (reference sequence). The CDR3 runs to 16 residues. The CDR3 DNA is TGCGCCAGCAGCCAGGAGACTAGCGGGAGCTACAATGAGCAGTTCTTC. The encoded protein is CASSQETSGSYNEQFF.